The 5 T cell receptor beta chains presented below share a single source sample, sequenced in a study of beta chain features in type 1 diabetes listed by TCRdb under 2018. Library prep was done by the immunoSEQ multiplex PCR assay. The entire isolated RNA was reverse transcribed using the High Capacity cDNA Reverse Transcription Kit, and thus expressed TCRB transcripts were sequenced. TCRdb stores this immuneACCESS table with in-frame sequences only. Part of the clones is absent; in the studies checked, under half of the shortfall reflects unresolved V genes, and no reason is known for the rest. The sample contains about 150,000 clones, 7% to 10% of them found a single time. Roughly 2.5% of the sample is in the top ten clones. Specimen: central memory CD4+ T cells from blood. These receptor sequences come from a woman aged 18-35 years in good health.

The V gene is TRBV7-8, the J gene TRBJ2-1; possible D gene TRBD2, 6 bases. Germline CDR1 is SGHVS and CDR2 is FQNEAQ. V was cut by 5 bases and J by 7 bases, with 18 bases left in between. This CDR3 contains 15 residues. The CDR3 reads CASSGRLGIGNEQFF. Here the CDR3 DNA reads TGTGCCAGCAGCGGCCGACTAGGGATAGGGAATGAGCAGTTCTTC.

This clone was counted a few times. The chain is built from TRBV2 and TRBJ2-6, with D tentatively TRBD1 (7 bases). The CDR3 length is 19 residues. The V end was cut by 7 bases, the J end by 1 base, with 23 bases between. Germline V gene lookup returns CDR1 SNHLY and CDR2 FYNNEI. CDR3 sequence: CASKRDRVLGGSGANVLTF. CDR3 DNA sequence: TGTGCCAGCAAGCGCGACAGGGTGCTAGGGGGGTCTGGGGCCAACGTCCTGACTTTC.

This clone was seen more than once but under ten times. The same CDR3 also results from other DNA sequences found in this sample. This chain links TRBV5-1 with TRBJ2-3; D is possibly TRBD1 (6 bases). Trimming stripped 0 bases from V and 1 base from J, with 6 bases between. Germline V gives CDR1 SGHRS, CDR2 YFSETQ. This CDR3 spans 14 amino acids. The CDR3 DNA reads TGCGCCAGCAGCTTGGACAGGGGCACAGATACGCAGTATTTT. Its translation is CASSLDRGTDTQYF.

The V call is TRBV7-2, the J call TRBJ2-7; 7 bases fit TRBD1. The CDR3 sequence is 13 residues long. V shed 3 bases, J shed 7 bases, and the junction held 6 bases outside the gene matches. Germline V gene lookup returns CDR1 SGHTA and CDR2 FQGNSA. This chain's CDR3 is CASSFTGAGEQYF. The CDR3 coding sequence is TGTGCCAGCAGCTTCACAGGGGCCGGGGAGCAGTACTTC.

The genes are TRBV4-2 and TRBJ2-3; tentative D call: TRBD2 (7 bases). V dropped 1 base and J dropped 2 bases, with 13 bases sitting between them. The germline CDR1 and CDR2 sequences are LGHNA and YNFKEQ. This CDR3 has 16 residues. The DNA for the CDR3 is TGTGCCAGCAGCCAAGGACGAGGGGGGGTCACAGATACGCAGTATTTT. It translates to CASSQGRGGVTDTQYF.